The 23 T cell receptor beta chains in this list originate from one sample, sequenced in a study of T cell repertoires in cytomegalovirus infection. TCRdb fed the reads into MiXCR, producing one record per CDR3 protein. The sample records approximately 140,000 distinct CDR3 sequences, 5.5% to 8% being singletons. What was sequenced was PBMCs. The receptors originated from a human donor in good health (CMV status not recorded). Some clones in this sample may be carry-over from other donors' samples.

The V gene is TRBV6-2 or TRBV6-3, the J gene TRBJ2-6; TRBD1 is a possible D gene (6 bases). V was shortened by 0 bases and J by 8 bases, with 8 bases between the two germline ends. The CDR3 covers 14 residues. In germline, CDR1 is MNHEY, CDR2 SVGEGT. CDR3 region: CASSYSTGSNVLTF. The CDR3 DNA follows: TGTGCCAGCAGTTACTCGACAGGTTCCAACGTCCTGACTTTC.

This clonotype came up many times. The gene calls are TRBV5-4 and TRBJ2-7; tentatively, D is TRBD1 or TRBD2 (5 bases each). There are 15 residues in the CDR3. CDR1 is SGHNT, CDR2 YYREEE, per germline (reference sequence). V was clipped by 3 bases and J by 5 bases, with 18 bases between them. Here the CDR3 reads CASSWSGGGPHEQYF. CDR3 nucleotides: TGTGCCAGCAGCTGGTCGGGTGGGGGTCCGCACGAGCAGTACTTC.

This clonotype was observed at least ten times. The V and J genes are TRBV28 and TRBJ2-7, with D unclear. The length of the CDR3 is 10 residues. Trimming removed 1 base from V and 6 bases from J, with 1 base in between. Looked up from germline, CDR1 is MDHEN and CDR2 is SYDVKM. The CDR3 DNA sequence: TGTGCCAGCAGTTTATCCGAGCAGTACTTC. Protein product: CASSLSEQYF.

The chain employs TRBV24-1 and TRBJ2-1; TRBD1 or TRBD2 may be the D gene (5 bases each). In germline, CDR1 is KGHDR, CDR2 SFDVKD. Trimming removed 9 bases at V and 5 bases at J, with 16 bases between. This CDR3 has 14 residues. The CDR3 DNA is TGTGCCACCTCCCCAATGGGACGGAACAATGAGCAGTTCTTC. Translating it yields CATSPMGRNNEQFF.

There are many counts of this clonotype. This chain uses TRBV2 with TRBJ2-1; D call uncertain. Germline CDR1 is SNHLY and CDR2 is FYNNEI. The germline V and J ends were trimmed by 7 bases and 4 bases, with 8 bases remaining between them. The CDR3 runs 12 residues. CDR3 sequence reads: CASKGDYNEQFF. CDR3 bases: TGTGCCAGCAAGGGCGATTACAATGAGCAGTTCTTC.

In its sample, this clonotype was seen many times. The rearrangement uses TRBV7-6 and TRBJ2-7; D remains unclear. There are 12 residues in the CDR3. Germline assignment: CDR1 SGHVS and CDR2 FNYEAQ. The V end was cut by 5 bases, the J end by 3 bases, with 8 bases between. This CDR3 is CASSDDIYEQYF. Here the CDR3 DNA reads TGTGCCAGCAGCGACGACATCTACGAGCAGTACTTC. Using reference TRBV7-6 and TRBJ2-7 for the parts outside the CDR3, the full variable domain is GAGVSQSPRYKVTKRGQDVALRCDPISGHVSLYWYRQALGQGPEFLTYFNYEAQQDKSGLPNDRFSAERPEGSISTLTIQRTEQRDSAMYRCASSDDIYEQYFGPGTRLTVT.

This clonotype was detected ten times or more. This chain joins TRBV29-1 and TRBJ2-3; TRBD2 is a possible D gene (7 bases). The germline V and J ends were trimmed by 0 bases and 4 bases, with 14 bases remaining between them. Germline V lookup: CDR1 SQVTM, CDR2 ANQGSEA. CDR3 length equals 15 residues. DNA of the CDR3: TGCAGCGTTGAAGAGGCGCGGGGGCGGGCAGATACGCAGTATTTT. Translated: CSVEEARGRADTQYF.

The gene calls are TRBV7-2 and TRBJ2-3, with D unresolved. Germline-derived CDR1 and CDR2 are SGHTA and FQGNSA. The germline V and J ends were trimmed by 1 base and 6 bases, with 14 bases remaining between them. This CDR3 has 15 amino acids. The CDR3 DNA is TGTGCCAGCAGCTTAGTTGGCCTCAACGGGGATACGCAGTATTTT. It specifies CASSLVGLNGDTQYF.

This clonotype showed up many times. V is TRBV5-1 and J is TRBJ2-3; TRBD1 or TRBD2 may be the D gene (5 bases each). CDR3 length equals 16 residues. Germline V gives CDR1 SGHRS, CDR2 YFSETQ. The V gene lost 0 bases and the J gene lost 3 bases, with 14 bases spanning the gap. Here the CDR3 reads CASSLGRLGDTDTQYF. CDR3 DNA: TGCGCCAGCAGCTTGGGACGGTTGGGGGATACAGATACGCAGTATTTT.

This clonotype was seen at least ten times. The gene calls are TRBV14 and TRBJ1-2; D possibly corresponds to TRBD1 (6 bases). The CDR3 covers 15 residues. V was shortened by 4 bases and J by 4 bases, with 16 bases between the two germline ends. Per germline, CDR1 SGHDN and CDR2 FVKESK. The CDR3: CASSPLGRGLYGYTF. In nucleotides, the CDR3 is TGTGCCAGCAGCCCTTTGGGCAGGGGACTCTATGGCTACACCTTC.

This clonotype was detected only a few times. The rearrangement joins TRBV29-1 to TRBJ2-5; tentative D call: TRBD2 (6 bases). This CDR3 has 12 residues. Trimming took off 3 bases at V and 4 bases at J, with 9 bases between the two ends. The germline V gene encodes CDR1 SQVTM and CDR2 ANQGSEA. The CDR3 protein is CSVDAGPETQYF. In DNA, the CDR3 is TGCAGCGTTGATGCGGGGCCAGAGACCCAGTACTTC.

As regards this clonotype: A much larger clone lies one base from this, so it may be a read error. CDR3 DNA: TGTGCCAGCAGCTTAAGGCTCGGGACTAGCGGGGTAAAAGAGCAGTTCTTC. It translates to CASSLRLGTSGVKEQFF. The J gene is TRBJ2-1, the V gene TRBV7-2; 13 positions match TRBD2. Germline CDR1 reads SGHTA; CDR2 reads FQGNSA. V was clipped by 2 bases and J by 10 bases; unmatched bases: 11. This CDR3 is 17 amino acids long.

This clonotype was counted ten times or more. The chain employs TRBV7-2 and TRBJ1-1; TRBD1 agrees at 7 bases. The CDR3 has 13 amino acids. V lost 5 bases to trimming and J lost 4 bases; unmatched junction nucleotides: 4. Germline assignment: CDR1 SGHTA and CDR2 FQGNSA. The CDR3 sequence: CASSRTGVTEAFF. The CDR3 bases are TGTGCCAGCAGCCGTACAGGGGTCACTGAAGCTTTCTTT.

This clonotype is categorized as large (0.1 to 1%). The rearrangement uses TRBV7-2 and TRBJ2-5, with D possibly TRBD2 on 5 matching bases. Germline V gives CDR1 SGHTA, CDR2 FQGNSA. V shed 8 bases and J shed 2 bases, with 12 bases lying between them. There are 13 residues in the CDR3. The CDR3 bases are TGTGCCAGCGCCGGACTGGAACAAGAGACCCAGTACTTC. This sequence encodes CASAGLEQETQYF. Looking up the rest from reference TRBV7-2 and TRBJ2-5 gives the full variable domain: GAGVSQSPSNKVTEKGKDVELRCDPISGHTALYWYRQSLGQGLEFLIYFQGNSAPDKSGLPSDRFSAERTGGSVSTLTIQRTQQEDSAVYLCASAGLEQETQYFGPGTRLLVL.

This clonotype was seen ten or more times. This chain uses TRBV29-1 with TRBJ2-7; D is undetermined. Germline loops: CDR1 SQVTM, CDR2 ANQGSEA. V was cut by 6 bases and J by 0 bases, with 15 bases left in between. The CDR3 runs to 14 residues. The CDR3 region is CSVSKSMSSYEQYF. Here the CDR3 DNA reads TGCAGCGTCTCAAAATCCATGAGCTCCTACGAGCAGTACTTC.

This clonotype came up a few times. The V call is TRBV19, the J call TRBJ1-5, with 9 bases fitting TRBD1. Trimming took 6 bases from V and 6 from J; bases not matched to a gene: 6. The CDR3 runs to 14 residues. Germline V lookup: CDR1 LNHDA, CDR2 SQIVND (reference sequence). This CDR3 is CASSNTGGGQPQHF. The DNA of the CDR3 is TGTGCCAGTAGCAATACAGGGGGCGGTCAGCCCCAGCATTTT. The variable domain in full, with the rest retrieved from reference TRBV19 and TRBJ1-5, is DGGITQSPKYLFRKEGQNVTLSCEQNLNHDAMYWYRQDPGQGLRLIYYSQIVNDFQKGDIAEGYSVSREKKESFPLTVTSAQKNPTAFYLCASSNTGGGQPQHFGDGTRLSIL.

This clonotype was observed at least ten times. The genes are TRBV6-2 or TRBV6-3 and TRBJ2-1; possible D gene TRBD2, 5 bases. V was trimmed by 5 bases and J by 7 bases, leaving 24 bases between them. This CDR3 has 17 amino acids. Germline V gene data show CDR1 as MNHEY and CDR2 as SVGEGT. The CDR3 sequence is CASSPRRERPSSNEQFF. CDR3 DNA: TGTGCCAGCAGTCCCCGTCGAGAGCGGCCTTCGTCGAATGAGCAGTTCTTC.

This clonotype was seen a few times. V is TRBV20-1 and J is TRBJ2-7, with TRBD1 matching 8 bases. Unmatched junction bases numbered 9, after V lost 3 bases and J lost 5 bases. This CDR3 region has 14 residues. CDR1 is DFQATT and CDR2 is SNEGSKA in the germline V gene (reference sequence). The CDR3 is CSASHPGTGNEQYF. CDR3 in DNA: TGCAGTGCTAGTCACCCCGGGACAGGCAACGAGCAGTACTTC.

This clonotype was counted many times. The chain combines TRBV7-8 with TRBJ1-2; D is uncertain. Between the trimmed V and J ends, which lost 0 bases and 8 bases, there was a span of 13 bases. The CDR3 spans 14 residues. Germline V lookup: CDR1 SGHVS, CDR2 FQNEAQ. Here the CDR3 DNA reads TGTGCCAGCAGCTTAGCGCAAGAGACGGCCGGCTACACCTTC. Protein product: CASSLAQETAGYTF.

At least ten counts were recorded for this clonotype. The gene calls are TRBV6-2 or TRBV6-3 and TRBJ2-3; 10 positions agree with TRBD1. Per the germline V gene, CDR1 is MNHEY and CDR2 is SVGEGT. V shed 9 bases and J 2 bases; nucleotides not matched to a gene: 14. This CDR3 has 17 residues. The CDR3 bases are TGTGCCAGTCCGTCCAAGGGGACAGGGGTCTTCACAGATACGCAGTATTTT. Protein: CASPSKGTGVFTDTQYF.

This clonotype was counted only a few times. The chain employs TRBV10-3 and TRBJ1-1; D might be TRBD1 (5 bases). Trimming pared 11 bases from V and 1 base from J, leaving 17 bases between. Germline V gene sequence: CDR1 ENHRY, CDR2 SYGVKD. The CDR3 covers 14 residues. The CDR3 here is CAVRLGGRNTEAFF. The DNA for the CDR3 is TGTGCCGTGCGTCTGGGGGGTCGGAACACTGAAGCTTTCTTT.

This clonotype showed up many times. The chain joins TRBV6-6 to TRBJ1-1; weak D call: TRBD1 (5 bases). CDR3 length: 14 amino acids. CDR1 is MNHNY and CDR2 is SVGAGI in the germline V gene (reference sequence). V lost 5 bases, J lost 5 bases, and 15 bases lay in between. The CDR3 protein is CASSPRGFGTEAFF. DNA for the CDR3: TGTGCCAGCAGTCCTCGGGGGTTTGGGACTGAAGCTTTCTTT.

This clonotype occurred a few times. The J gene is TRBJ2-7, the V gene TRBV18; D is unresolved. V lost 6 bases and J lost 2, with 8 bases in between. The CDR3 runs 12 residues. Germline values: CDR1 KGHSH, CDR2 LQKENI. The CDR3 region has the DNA TGTGCCAGCTCGAAAACCCCCTACGAGCAGTACTTC. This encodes CASSKTPYEQYF.